This T cell receptor beta chain stems from a study of blood T cells in healthy people across ages (dated by TCRdb to between 2014 and 2017). About the investigation overall: Template switching captured roughly one uniquely barcoded TCR beta cDNA molecule per two T cells in model experiments. Using deep sequencing normalized with unique cDNA molecular identifiers, the study measured how TCR beta repertoire diversity changes with age. Four age groups were formed from the donors: young (average 16 years), middle-aged (just under 40), aged (62) and long-lived (more than 75). To avoid experimental bias, donors of different ages were distributed randomly across sequencing lanes. The study analyzed two additional independent replicas of 1 million unique cDNA reads from the same blood draw for two donors, one aged 18 to 30 and one aged 80 or older.

The donors were 40 or so Caucasian individuals from Russia, aged roughly 6 to 95 years, who were systemically healthy. Around 10 milliliters of peripheral blood were collected from each donor into EDTA-treated Vacutainer tubes. Ficoll-Paque density-gradient centrifugation was used to isolate PBMCs, with at least 6 million obtained per sample. Trizol reagent was used to extract total RNA from PBMCs, with at least 6 micrograms per sample. Naive CD45RAhigh/CD27high T cell percentages were measured by flow cytometry on a PBMC aliquot from every donor. Library creation used 5' RACE. A second PCR of about 6 to 11 cycles was run with a J-beta primer mix and a sample-barcoded 5' primer. Each TCR beta cDNA molecule received a unique molecular identifier from a template-switch 5' adaptor carrying 12 random nucleotides. Each sample yielded at least 2.5 million CDR3-containing paired-end reads. The Mint cDNA synthesis kit, primed by a TRBC-specific oligonucleotide, was used to synthesize first-strand cDNA from all RNA. After uracil-DNA glycosylase treatment, a first 18-cycle PCR used universal primers M1SS and BC2_uni_R on all cDNA. The original methods were these. For normalization, 1 million high-quality reads, each with a distinct molecular identifier, were randomly selected from each sample. Reads sharing molecular identifiers were discarded rather than binned into consensus sequences. CDR3 identification, clonotype clustering and error correction used MiTCR with a Q25 quality threshold and the strictest error-elimination algorithm. A nonparametric unseen species model with Euler transformation was used to estimate lower-bound total TCR beta diversity. TCRdb trimmed public reads at Q25 via fastp, called clones via MiXCR and kept in-frame beta chains. Rows are combined by CDR3 protein, so each entry shows the most common genes and DNA. TCRdb, not the original authors, processed these V and J calls. Counted in this sample were fewer than 2 million distinct CDR3 sequences; about 39% of them appeared once. The top ten constitute 20% to 25% of the sample.

General findings and caveats noted by the study authors: Since profiling was done on bulk unsorted PBMCs, naive and antigen-experienced compartments could not be conclusively compared. Donor CMV infection status was unknown, potentially confounding age-related changes in expanded clonotypes. The long-lived group showed more naive CD4+ T cells, fewer expanded clones and increased TCR diversity than the aged group, suggesting age selection. There was a strong correlation between observed TCR beta diversity and the percentage of naive T cells measured by flow cytometry. As age increased, observed TCR beta diversity per million T cells dropped in a roughly linear way, and a significant reduction was already evident by age around 41. Estimates of total diversity based on one million sequenced T cells were regarded as lower bounds and as underestimates.

This clonotype has more than one count but fewer than ten. Which antigen it targets is not known. It has no much larger one-base neighbor in the sample; base qualities were not kept. The sample consisted of blood. The origin of this receptor is a human donor in good health.

The DNA sequence is as follows: TGTGCCAGCAGCTTTATCCCTAGCGGGGGGGGGAATGAGCAGTTCTTC. Its amino acids are CASSFIPSGGGNEQFF. Rearrangement joined TRBV11-2 to TRBJ2-1, and TRBD2 matches 12 of the central bases. Including cysteine and phenylalanine, the CDR3 has 16 amino acids. The DNA shown is the 48-base CDR3, in frame from base 1. Looking up the germline V gene yields CDR1 SGHAT and CDR2 FQNNGV. After removal of 3 bases from V and 7 bases from J, the junction retains 7 bases not matched to a gene.